Following are 5 T cell receptor beta chains from one sample sequenced in a study of shared clonotypes between healthy human individuals (dated by TCRdb to 2018 to 2020). Libraries came from the immunoSEQ multiplex PCR assay. TCRdb holds this immuneACCESS table with in-frame rearrangements only. Some clones are missing; in checked studies, unresolved V genes explain under half, and the rest has no known cause. Within this sample are some 2,500,000 clones, with roughly 92% of them counted one time only. The top ten hold approximately 0.41% of the sample. The specimen was naive CD4+ T cells from PBMCs. The meaning of the sample's cell subset or site label: CD45RA+ positively selected. The source is a man younger than 30 in good health. Some clones in this sample may be carry-over from other donors' samples.

This rearrangement joins TRBV5-4 to TRBJ2-2; a weak D match, TRBD2 (6 bases). The CDR3 runs to 15 residues. Germline V gene lookup returns CDR1 SGHNT and CDR2 YYREEE (reference sequence). The ends were cut back, 6 bases at V and 4 bases at J, with 16 bases in the middle. In nucleotides, the CDR3 is TGTGCCAGCACCTTCAGGGCGGGGTTCACCGGGGAGCTGTTTTTT. Its protein product is CASTFRAGFTGELFF. Filled out from reference TRBV5-4 and TRBJ2-2, the complete variable domain reads ETGVTQSPTHLIKTRGQQVTLRCSSQSGHNTVSWYQQALGQGPQFIFQYYREEENGRGNFPPRFSGLQFPNYSSELNVNALELDDSALYLCASTFRAGFTGELFFGEGSRLTVL.

The V gene is TRBV27, the J gene TRBJ2-1; TRBD2 matches 10 bases. The CDR3 loop spans 17 amino acids. CDR1 MNHEY and CDR2 SMNVEV come from the germline V gene (reference sequence). Germline trimming cut 7 bases from V and 7 bases from J; bases unmatched to any gene: 16. In nucleotides, the CDR3 is TGTGCCAGCAACACACTAGCAGCGGCTAGCGGGAGAAATGAGCAGTTCTTC. Amino acids: CASNTLAAASGRNEQFF.

This CDR3 is CASSPAGFEQYF. CDR3 nucleotides: TGTGCCAGCAGCCCCGCGGGGTTCGAGCAGTACTTC. This chain links TRBV28 with TRBJ2-7; a weak D match, TRBD2 (6 bases). This CDR3 has 12 amino acids. CDR1 and CDR2 (germline): MDHEN, SYDVKM. V shed 6 bases and J shed 6 bases, with 12 bases lying between them.

The rearrangement joins TRBV6-1 to TRBJ1-2; the match to TRBD1 covers 7 bases. Germline-derived CDR1 and CDR2 are MNHNS and SASEGT. The CDR3 is 12 residues long. With V trimmed by 5 bases and J by 5 bases, 2 bases remained unmatched. CDR3 coding DNA: TGTGCCAGCAGTACAGGGGCGTATGGCTACACCTTC. Translating it yields CASSTGAYGYTF.

A single count supports this clone. This rearrangement joins TRBV7-2 to TRBJ1-2; 9 nucleotides match TRBD1. Trimming removed 5 bases from V and 4 bases from J; junction bases left unmatched: 5. The CDR3 sequence is 14 residues long. Germline CDR1 and CDR2: SGHTA and FQGNSA. CDR3 coding DNA: TGTGCCAGCAGCCGAACGGGACAGGGCTATGGCTACACCTTC. Translated, it gives CASSRTGQGYGYTF.